The 20 T cell receptor beta chains given below trace back to one sample, sequenced in a study of spatial heterogeneity in lung cancer. These receptors have no known antigen. The time point: sample taken at primary tumor resection. Study-wide results and caveats: One measure, the expanded intratumoral alpha and beta TCR count, tracked tumor mutation counts.

Using its own MiXCR run on the 5' RACE reads, TCRdb lists one record per CDR3 protein. The data hold 9,000 to 9,500 distinct CDR3 sequences, with 6.5% to 9% observed a single time. The sequencing here drew on lung tumor tissue, taken at surgery. These receptors were taken from a male donor with early-stage non-small cell lung cancer.

This clonotype was counted many times. V gene TRBV5-4 combines with J gene TRBJ1-1; 7 bases are shared with TRBD1. CDR3 length: 13 amino acids. The germline V gene encodes CDR1 SGHNT and CDR2 YYREEE (reference sequence). V gave up 8 bases and J gave up 2 bases; unmatched junction bases: 6. The CDR3 loop reads CASKDRVNTEAFF. The CDR3 DNA reads TGTGCCAGTAAAGACAGGGTCAACACTGAAGCTTTCTTT.

Note on this clonotype: Just one base apart from a much larger clone, this may be a read error. The chain links TRBV18 to TRBJ2-2, with 10 positions matching TRBD2. Germline V gene lookup returns CDR1 KGHSH and CDR2 LQKENI. J gave up 7 bases and V 6 bases, and 8 bases lay outside the gene matches. The CDR3 is made up of 15 amino acids. DNA of the CDR3: TGTGCCAGCTCGCCTAGCGGGAGAAGTATCGGGGAGCTGTTTTTT. Encoded protein: CASSPSGRSIGELFF.

This clonotype was counted between two and nine times. The CDR3 DNA reads as TGCGCCAGCAGCCAAGTAGGAGGGGAGACCCAGTACTTC. It is translated as CASSQVGGETQYF. The chain carries TRBV4-3 and TRBJ2-5; D is possibly TRBD2 (6 bases). Trimming pared 1 base from V and 5 bases from J, leaving 8 bases between. The CDR3 extends over 13 amino acids. The germline gives CDR1 LGHNA, CDR2 YSLEER.

This chain uses TRBV13 with TRBJ2-1, with D possibly matching TRBD1 (6 bases). The CDR3 has 15 amino acids. Germline loops: CDR1 PRHDT, CDR2 FYEKMQ (reference sequence). Between the trimmed V and J ends, which lost 4 bases and 5 bases, there was a span of 15 bases. CDR3 in amino acids: CASSSRDTGHNEQFF. The CDR3 DNA is TGTGCCAGCAGCTCCCGGGACACGGGACACAATGAGCAGTTCTTC.

This clonotype showed up many times. The rearrangement links TRBV12-3 or TRBV12-4 to TRBJ2-7; 7 bases fit TRBD2. There are 15 residues in the CDR3. The V gene end was trimmed by 5 bases and the J gene end by 2 bases; junction bases not matched to a gene: 9. The CDR3 spells CASSEGRVWTYEQYF. The CDR3 bases are TGTGCCAGCAGTGAGGGGAGGGTTTGGACCTACGAGCAGTACTTC.

There are many counts of this clonotype. This sequence joins TRBV3-1 and TRBJ2-1, with 9 bases fitting TRBD2. From germline, CDR1 is LGHDT and CDR2 YNNKEL (reference sequence). V shed 5 bases, J shed 6 bases, and the junction held 2 bases outside the gene matches. The CDR3 is made up of 13 amino acids. Here the CDR3 DNA reads TGTGCCAGCAGCGGAGCGGGGGGCAATGAGCAGTTCTTC. Protein product: CASSGAGGNEQFF.

In its sample, this clonotype was seen many times. The chain is built from TRBV15 and TRBJ2-1, with 7 bases that match TRBD1. The CDR3 is 15 amino acids. With V trimmed by 0 bases and J by 8 bases, 7 bases remained unmatched. Per the germline V gene, CDR1 is LNHNV and CDR2 is YYDKDF (reference sequence). The CDR3 bases are TGTGCCACCAGCAGAGACATGGACAGGTTCGATGAGCAGTTCTTC. Translation: CATSRDMDRFDEQFF.

This clonotype is deemed medium-sized. The rearrangement links TRBV12-3 or TRBV12-4 to TRBJ1-2; D uncertain. The V end lost 3 bases, the J end lost 6 bases, and 14 bases lay between the germline ends. The CDR3 consists of 14 residues. This CDR3 is CASSFETWRHGYTF. The CDR3 nucleotides read TGTGCCAGCAGTTTTGAAACCTGGAGGCATGGCTACACCTTC.

Many counts were recorded for this clonotype. The V call is TRBV30, the J call TRBJ1-5; D gene unclear. The germline V gene has CDR1 GTSNPN and CDR2 SVGIG (reference sequence). The germline V and J ends were trimmed by 2 bases and 3 bases, with 11 bases remaining between them. The CDR3 runs to 14 residues. CDR3 nucleotide sequence: TGTGCCTGGAGTCTGACCTTCCTCAATCAGCCCCAGCATTTT. Protein product: CAWSLTFLNQPQHF.

This clonotype has ten or more counts. The gene calls are TRBV20-1 and TRBJ2-5; D gene ambiguous. This CDR3 is built from 12 residues. CDR1 and CDR2 (germline): DFQATT, SNEGSKA (reference sequence). Trimming cost V 1 base and J 2 bases, with 5 bases left between them. Written as DNA, the CDR3 is TGCAGTGCTAGAGCCAGTCAAGAGACCCAGTACTTC. It codes for CSARASQETQYF.

This clonotype was recorded a few times. The chain links TRBV27 to TRBJ1-6; TRBD1 aligns across 7 bases. Unmatched junction bases numbered 8, after V lost 5 bases and J lost 10 bases. This CDR3 region has 14 residues. Germline lookup yields CDR1 MNHEY and CDR2 SMNVEV (reference sequence). CDR3 loop: CASSPWDRRSPLHF. In DNA form, the CDR3 reads TGTGCCAGCAGTCCCTGGGACAGAAGATCACCCCTCCACTTT.

This clonotype qualifies as medium-sized. The chain carries TRBV5-5 and TRBJ1-3, with a weak D call TRBD1 (5 bases). Trimming removed 2 bases at V and 4 bases at J, with 13 bases between. The CDR3 runs 15 residues. The V gene's germline CDR1 is SGHKS and CDR2 YYEKEE (reference sequence). Here the CDR3 DNA reads TGTGCCAGCAGCTTTCCCGGGACGCGAGGAAACACCATATATTTT. It is translated as CASSFPGTRGNTIYF. Full variable domain (outside the CDR3, taken from reference TRBV5-5 and TRBJ1-3): DAGVTQSPTHLIKTRGQQVTLRCSPISGHKSVSWYQQVLGQGPQFIFQYYEKEERGRGNFPDRFSARQFPNYSSELNVNALLLGDSALYLCASSFPGTRGNTIYFGEGSWLTVV.

This clonotype came up many times. The rearrangement links TRBV12-3 or TRBV12-4 to TRBJ2-1, with 12 bases aligning to TRBD2. This CDR3 comprises 15 residues. Trimming removed 6 bases from V and 6 bases from J; junction bases left unmatched: 6. The CDR3 loop reads CASSPGLAGFNEQFF. CDR3 DNA sequence: TGTGCCAGCAGCCCAGGACTAGCGGGGTTCAATGAGCAGTTCTTC.

This clonotype is labeled as medium-sized. V usage is TRBV20-1 and J usage is TRBJ2-1; possibly TRBD1 for D (6 bases). Germline-derived CDR1 and CDR2 are DFQATT and SNEGSKA (reference sequence). Trimming took off 5 bases at V and 3 bases at J, with 14 bases between the two ends. The CDR3 runs 14 residues. The chain's CDR3 is CSAGTPTVYNEQFF. Here the CDR3 DNA reads TGCAGTGCTGGGACACCCACCGTCTACAATGAGCAGTTCTTC.

This clonotype was observed many times. J is TRBJ1-2 and V is TRBV29-1; no clear D gene. With 5 bases removed from V and 4 bases from J, the gap between germline ends came to 23 bases. There are 16 residues in the CDR3. Germline CDR1 SQVTM, CDR2 ANQGSEA. The CDR3 region has the DNA TGCAGCGTTCTAAGCCTCGCAGACCCTCTCGTCTATGGCTACACCTTC. Its translation is CSVLSLADPLVYGYTF.

This clonotype was counted many times. The chain is built from TRBV7-2 and TRBJ2-3; 7 bases map to TRBD1. The germline gives CDR1 SGHTA, CDR2 FQGNSA. The CDR3 is made up of 14 amino acids. V lost 5 bases to trimming and J lost 2 bases; unmatched junction nucleotides: 4. CDR3 in DNA: TGTGCCAGCAGCCCGGGACAGCACACAGATACGCAGTATTTT. Protein product: CASSPGQHTDTQYF.

In its sample, this clonotype ranks as large (0.1 to 1%). The V gene is TRBV11-2, the J gene TRBJ1-2; 8 nucleotides match TRBD1. Trimming removed 5 bases from V and 8 bases from J; junction bases left unmatched: 13. The CDR3 is 15 residues long. Per germline, CDR1 SGHAT and CDR2 FQNNGV. The CDR3 sequence is CASSPATMTGAGYTF. The CDR3, as DNA: TGTGCCAGCAGCCCGGCCACTATGACAGGGGCAGGCTACACCTTC.

V and J are TRBV28 and TRBJ2-2; possible D gene TRBD1, 6 bases. With 1 base removed from V and 2 bases from J, the gap between germline ends came to 23 bases. The germline gives CDR1 MDHEN, CDR2 SYDVKM. CDR3 length: 20 amino acids. CDR3 sequence reads: CASSLSQGVGGLLNTGELFF. For the CDR3, the DNA is TGTGCCAGCAGTTTATCACAGGGCGTAGGGGGTCTCCTTAACACCGGGGAGCTGTTTTTT.

The table lists this clonotype with many counts. The chain couples TRBV12-3 or TRBV12-4 to TRBJ1-2, with 8 bases lining up with TRBD1. Losses at the gene ends were 5 bases for V and 7 bases for J; bases not matched to a gene: 12. This CDR3 is 15 amino acids long. The CDR3 loop is CASSPRTGLARGYTF. Here the CDR3 DNA reads TGTGCCAGCAGTCCTCGGACAGGGCTAGCTCGTGGCTACACCTTC.

This clonotype is medium-sized (0.01 to 0.1%) by share. The chain carries TRBV2 and TRBJ2-3; no definite D call. Looked up from germline, CDR1 is SNHLY and CDR2 is FYNNEI. The length of the CDR3 is 15 residues. Between the trimmed V and J ends, which lost 1 base and 4 bases, there was a span of 12 bases. CDR3: CASSEGERSADTQYF. CDR3 coding DNA: TGTGCCAGCAGTGAAGGTGAAAGGAGCGCAGATACGCAGTATTTT.